This TCR beta chain is drawn from a study of T cell responses to AZD1222 COVID-19 vaccine. Study results and caveats: Donors in the cohort were predominantly white British and more often female, and clonal diversity was possibly underestimated.

This table comes from immunoSEQ multiplex PCR, and its TCRdb copy is limited to in-frame clones, with some not included. The sample consists of about 120,000 clones, roughly nine tenths of them appearing once. On this clone itself: The antigen is unknown.

This TCR was sampled from an adult in good health. The source material was peripheral blood, sampled on day 0 of AZD1222 vaccination.

The CDR3 DNA follows: TGTGCCAGCAGCCAAGTTGCCGGCAGTAATGAAAAACTGTTTTTT. The encoded protein is CASSQVAGSNEKLFF. This rearrangement joins TRBV3-1 (or the pseudogene TRBV3-2) to TRBJ1-4, with D hard to call. CDR1 and CDR2 from the germline V gene are LGHDT and YNNKEL (reference sequence). V gave up 1 base and J gave up 4 bases, with 10 bases separating them. The CDR3 is made up of 15 amino acids.